The sequence of this TCR beta chain was determined in a study of response to subunit inactivated influenza vaccine. Findings and limits, study-wide: Each seasonal influenza vaccination, the authors suggested, recruits few new T cells.

TCRdb reanalysed the RT-PCR reads using MiXCR and keeps one entry per CDR3 protein. The data hold hundreds of thousands of distinct CDR3 sequences, with less than 10% observed a single time. Details on this clonotype: Its target is unknown.

CDR3 size: 12 residues. Germline V gives CDR1 MDHEN, CDR2 SYDVKM. V was clipped by 4 bases and J by 3 bases, with 7 bases between them. The chain employs TRBV28 and TRBJ2-7; the D is unclear. The sequence was obtained from a man between 50 and 75 years old who received an inactivated influenza vaccine. The source was PBMCs from blood, collected around 25 months after vaccination. CDR3 sequence: CASSSFNYEQYF. The CDR3 bases are TGTGCCAGCAGTTCCTTTAACTACGAGCAGTACTTC.